The T cell receptor beta chain under discussion was sequenced for a study of blood T cell repertoires in COVID-19. Overall study context: There were acute and convalescent COVID-19 samples, and they came from the United States, Italy and Spain.

Profiled with immunoSEQ multiplex PCR; TCRdb holds only in-frame clones, not every one. The sample has under 250,000 clones; approximately 82% are singletons. This clone showed up just once. V was cut by 5 bases and J by 3 bases, with 23 bases left in between. Germline CDR1 SEHNR, CDR2 FQNEAQ (reference sequence). The CDR3 covers 17 residues. The chain uses TRBV7-9 and TRBJ2-7, with TRBD1 as a possible D gene (6 bases). The sample comprised peripheral blood. This TCR was recovered from a man aged 30 to 39 who had recovered from COVID-19. CDR3 loop: CASSHIDRKFLFYEQYV. The CDR3 DNA reads TGTGCCAGCAGCCATATAGACAGGAAATTTCTCTTCTACGAGCAGTACGTC.